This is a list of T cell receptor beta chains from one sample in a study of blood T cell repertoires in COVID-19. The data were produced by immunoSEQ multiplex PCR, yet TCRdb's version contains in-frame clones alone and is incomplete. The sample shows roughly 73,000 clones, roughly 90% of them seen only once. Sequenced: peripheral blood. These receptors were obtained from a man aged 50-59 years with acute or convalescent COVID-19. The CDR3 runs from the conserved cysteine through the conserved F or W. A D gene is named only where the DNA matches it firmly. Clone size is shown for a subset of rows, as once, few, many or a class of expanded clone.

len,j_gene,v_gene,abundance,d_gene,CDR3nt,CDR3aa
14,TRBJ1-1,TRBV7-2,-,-,TGTGCCAGCAGCTTTCCAAGAGGGAACACTGAAGCTTTCTTT,CASSFPRGNTEAFF
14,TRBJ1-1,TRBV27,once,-,TGTGCCAGCAGCCTCCAGGGTATGAACACTGAAGCTTTCTTT,CASSLQGMNTEAFF
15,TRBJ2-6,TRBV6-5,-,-,TGTGCCAGCAGTCCACAGGGATCTGGGGCCAACGTCCTGACTTTC,CASSPQGSGANVLTF
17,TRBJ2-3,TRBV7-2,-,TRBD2,TGTGCCAGCAGCTTAGTGCAGCGGGAGGGCCGGACAGATACGCAGTATTTT,CASSLVQREGRTDTQYF
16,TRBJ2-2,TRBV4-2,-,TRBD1,TGTGCCAGCAGCCGAGGGACAGGGGGGAACACCGGGGAGCTGTTTTTT,CASSRGTGGNTGELFF
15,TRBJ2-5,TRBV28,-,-,TGTGCCAGCAGTTTTATATCCGACAGTCAAGAGACCCAGTACTTC,CASSFISDSQETQYF
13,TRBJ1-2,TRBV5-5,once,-,TGTGCCAGCAGCCGACAGGACCAAAGTGGCTACACCTTC,CASSRQDQSGYTF
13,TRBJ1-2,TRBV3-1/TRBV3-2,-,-,TGTGCCAGCAGCCAAGAAGGAGGACGGACCTACACCTTC,CASSQEGGRTYTF
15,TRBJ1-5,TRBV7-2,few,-,TGTGCCAGCAGCTTATCCGGACAGATAAATCAGCCCCAGCATTTT,CASSLSGQINQPQHF
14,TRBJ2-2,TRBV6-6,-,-,TGTGCCAGCAGTTATCTGGGGAGCACCGGGGAGCTGTTTTTT,CASSYLGSTGELFF
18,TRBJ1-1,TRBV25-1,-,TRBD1,TGTGCCAGCAGCCCAACCGGAGTACAGGGGACCCTGAACACTGAAGCTTTCTTT,CASSPTGVQGTLNTEAFF
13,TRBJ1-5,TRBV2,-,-,TGTGCCAGCCGTAGCCAGATCAATCAGCCCCAGCATTTT,CASRSQINQPQHF
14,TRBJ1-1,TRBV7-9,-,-,TGTGCCAGCAGCTTTGAAGGGGGGAACACTGAAGCTTTCTTT,CASSFEGGNTEAFF
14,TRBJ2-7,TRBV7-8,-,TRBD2,TGTGCCAGCAGCTCGGGACTAGCGGGAGGCGAGCAGTACTTC,CASSSGLAGGEQYF